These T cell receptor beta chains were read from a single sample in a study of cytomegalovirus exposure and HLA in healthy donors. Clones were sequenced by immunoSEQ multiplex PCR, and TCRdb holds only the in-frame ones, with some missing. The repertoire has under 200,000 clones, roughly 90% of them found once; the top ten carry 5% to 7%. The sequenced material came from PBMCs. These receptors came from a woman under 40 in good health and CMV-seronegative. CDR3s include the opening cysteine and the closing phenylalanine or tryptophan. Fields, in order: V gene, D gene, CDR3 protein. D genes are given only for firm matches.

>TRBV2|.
CASSPSVPVGDF
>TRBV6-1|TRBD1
CASRYRGNTEAFF
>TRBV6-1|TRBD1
CASSEAGVGTGPDTQYF
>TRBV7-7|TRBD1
CASSLRQGGETQYF
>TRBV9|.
CASSVAGPRNSPLHF
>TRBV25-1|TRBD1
CASKGQGAFYGYTF
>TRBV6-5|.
CASRKRQVSNQPQHF
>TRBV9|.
CASSVEEGRSGSTEAFF
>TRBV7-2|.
CASSKNGELFF
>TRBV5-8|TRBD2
CASSLAPTSGGGTQYF
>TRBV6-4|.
CASSETNTGELFF
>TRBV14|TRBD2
CASSQRLAGGKGGELFF
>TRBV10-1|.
CANGWQHTMNTEAFF
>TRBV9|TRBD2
CASSNSASGSLHEQFF
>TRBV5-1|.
CASSLGHKKGTEAFF
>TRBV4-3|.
CASSQDPTDTQYF
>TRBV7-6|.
CASSLGELRGGYTF
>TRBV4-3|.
CASSQRVNTGELFF
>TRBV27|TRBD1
CASSRQGFANTGELFF
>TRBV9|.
CASSVARSRNQETQYF
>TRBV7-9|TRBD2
CASRGLAFSTDTQYF
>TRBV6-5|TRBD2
CASSYAAGGDNEQFF
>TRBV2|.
CASSGLTNEQFF
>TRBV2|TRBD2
CASRLDGRAGNEQFF
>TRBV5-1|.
CASSRTDPGANVLTF
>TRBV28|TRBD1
CASSFRTGGMGYGYTF
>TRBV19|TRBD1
CASSGIGQGVSGNQPQHF
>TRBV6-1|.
CASSGRDQANEKLFF
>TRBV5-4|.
CASTVGDTSSYEQYF
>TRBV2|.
CASSERDVSNQPQHF
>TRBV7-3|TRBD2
CASSFGLAATDTQYF
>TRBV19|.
CASSTSGEPPYEQYF
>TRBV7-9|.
CASSFPPGAANTGELFF
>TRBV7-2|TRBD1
CASSLGPGGSFYQPQHF
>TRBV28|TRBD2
CASSSRASGTPEQYF
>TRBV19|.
CASSIGGHEQYF
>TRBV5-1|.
CASSLGGSTGELFF
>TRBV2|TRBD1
CASKEFTGGGTEAFF
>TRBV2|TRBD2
CATTGRLAGRETQYF
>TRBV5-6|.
CASSLATDEETQYF
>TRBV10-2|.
CASSVSGITYEQYF
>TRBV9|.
CASRGKQGPGANVLTF
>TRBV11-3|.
CASSLEEKDEQYF
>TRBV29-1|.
CSVERATKSEAFF
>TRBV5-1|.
CASSLYQGNTEAFF
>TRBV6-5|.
CASSYSLRGEDGYTF
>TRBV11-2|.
CASSLNPIYEQYF
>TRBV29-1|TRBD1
CSASGTDITDTQYF
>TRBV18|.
CASSPLPGDGEAFF
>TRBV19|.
CASRGHSNYGYTF
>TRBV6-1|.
CASSEWSGNEQFF
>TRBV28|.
CASTRSPQATYEQYF
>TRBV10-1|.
CASSEGQPQHF
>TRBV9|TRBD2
CASNREGLFDNNEQFF
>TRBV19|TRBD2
CASSIISGIPNTGELFF
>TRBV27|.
CASSFYGYNTEAFF